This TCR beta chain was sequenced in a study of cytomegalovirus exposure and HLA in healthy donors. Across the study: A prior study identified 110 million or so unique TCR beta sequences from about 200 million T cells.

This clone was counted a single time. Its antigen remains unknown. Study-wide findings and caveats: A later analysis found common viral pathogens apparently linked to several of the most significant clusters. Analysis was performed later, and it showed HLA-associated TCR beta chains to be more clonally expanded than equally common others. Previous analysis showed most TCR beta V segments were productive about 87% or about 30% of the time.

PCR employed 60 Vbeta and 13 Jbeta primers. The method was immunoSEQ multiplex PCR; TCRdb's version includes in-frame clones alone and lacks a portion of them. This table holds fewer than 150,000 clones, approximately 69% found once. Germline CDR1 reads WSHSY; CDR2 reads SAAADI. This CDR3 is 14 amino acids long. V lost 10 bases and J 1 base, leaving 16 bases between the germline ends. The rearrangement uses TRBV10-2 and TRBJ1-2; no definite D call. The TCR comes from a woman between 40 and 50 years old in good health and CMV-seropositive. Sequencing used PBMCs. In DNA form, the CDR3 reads TGCGCCACGCACCCCGCCCCGGGTAACTATGGCTACACCTTC. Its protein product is CATHPAPGNYGYTF.